The entry that follows covers one T cell receptor beta chain sequence. Its cognate antigen has yet to be identified. Nothing much larger sits one base from this clone, and base qualities are not available. The entry originates in a study of T cells in narcolepsy (dated by TCRdb to between 2017 and 2018). For the study in its entirety: The study enrolled patients with narcolepsy type 1 or type 2 (NT1, NT2) together with healthy control donors. Autoreactive T cells targeting hypocretin neuron self-antigens (hypocretin, TRIB2) were sought in narcolepsy patients, and TCR Vbeta sequencing was used to track clonotypes in blood and CSF.

The germline V gene encodes CDR1 MGHDK and CDR2 SYGVNS. Reading from cysteine to phenylalanine, the CDR3 counts 14 amino acids. Only CDR3 DNA remains: 42 bases, in frame from the first base. Trimming takes 4 bases off V and 7 bases off J; junction bases not matched to a gene: 2. Study-wide conclusions, independent of this receptor: No sequences matching autoreactive T cell clones were present in some of the blood memory CD4+ repertoires from patients and controls. Patients and controls had similar numbers of sequenced blood memory CD4+ clonotypes, with averages of approximately 40,000 in patients and 30,000 to 35,000 in controls. Autoreactive clonotypes were reported to be detected serially in the blood of the same patients and of different patients, but not in the blood of healthy controls. In plots comparing CSF and blood CD4+ T cell clonotypes from the same patient, HCRT-specific and TRIB2-specific autoreactive clonotypes were highlighted.

Memory CD4+ T cells were sorted ex vivo from peripheral blood of narcolepsy patients and healthy controls for TCR Vbeta sequencing. To prepare the library, the immunoSEQ multiplex PCR assay was applied. The table was pulled from immuneACCESS by TCRdb, which kept in-frame rearrangements only. Such tables lose some clones; where checked, under half of the loss comes from unresolved V genes, and the rest has no known cause. In all, the sample holds some 17,000 clones, and approximately 84% of those were seen once. The ten largest clones represent approximately 0.7% of the sample. Specimen: memory (CD45RA-) CD4+ T cells from blood. Interpreted using the paper, the cell subset or site label stands for: memory T cells sorted ex vivo from peripheral blood. The chain was built from TRBV25-1 and TRBJ1-4, with TRBD1 matching 11 junction bases. The sequence came from a human donor in good health. In nucleotide form, the sequence is TGTGCCAGCAGTGGGACAGGGGGCGGTGAAAAACTGTTTTTT. Its protein is CASSGTGGGEKLFF.